Below are 2 T cell receptor beta chains sequenced from a single sample in a study of shared clonotypes between healthy human individuals. The assay was immunoSEQ multiplex PCR, and TCRdb's table has in-frame clones only and misses some. The sample has approximately 98,000 clones; about 70% are singletons. What was sequenced was memory CD8+ T cells sorted from blood. Subset specified: CD45RO+ cells pooled with CCR7-negative TemRA cells. All receptors come from a woman aged 25 to 39 in good health.

The CDR3 nucleotides are TGCGCCAGCAGCCGCACAAACAAGCAGGGATTGCAGCGGGTTTTCTCCTACAATGAGCAGTTCTTC. Its translation is CASSRTNKQGLQRVFSYNEQFF. The rearrangement joins TRBV4-1 to TRBJ2-1; a possible D gene is TRBD2 (6 bases). Germline CDR1 reads MGHRA; CDR2 reads YSYEKL. V lost 4 bases and J 0 bases, leaving 31 bases between the germline ends. This CDR3 region has 22 residues.

This clone was observed a few times. The chain joins TRBV6-4 to TRBJ1-2; 7 bases are shared with TRBD1. The V gene's germline CDR1 is MRHNA and CDR2 SNTAGT. The CDR3 contains 14 residues. V dropped 7 bases and J dropped 6; count of bases not matched to a gene: 11. The CDR3 bases are TGTGCCAGCACCGAACGACAGGGTGGGGATGGCTACACCTTC. Its translation: CASTERQGGDGYTF.